This TCR beta chain was sequenced for a study of tumor and adjacent non-tumor tissue in lung cancer. The library came from three nested PCR rounds adapted from ARM-PCR protocols. MiXCR, run by TCRdb on the multiplex PCR reads, gives a single entry per CDR3 protein. The sample lists under 150,000 distinct CDR3 sequences; approximately 66% were seen once. No cell sorting was done before RNA was extracted from the tissue. Points on this clonotype: A read error may account for a junction end that differs from germline.

CDR1 is MNHEY and CDR2 is SVGAGI in the germline V gene. The length of the CDR3 is 19 residues. This chain links TRBV6-5 with TRBJ1-6; D not resolved. The sequence derives from a man aged 25-45 years with non-small cell lung cancer. Sequencing was carried out using lung tumor tissue. The CDR3 loop reads CTSSYNSATRSSYNSPLHF. The CDR3 bases are TGTACCAGCAGTTATAATAGCGCGACCAGGAGCTCCTATAATTCACCCCTCCACTTT.